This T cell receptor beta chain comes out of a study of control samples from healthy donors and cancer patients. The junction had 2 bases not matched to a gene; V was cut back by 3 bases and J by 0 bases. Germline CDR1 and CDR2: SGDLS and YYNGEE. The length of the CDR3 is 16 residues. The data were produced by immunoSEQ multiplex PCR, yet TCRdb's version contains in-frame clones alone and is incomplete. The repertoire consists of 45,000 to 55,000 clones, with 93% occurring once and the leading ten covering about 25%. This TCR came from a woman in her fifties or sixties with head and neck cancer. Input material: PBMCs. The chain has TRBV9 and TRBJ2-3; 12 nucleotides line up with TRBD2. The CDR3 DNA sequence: TGTGCCAGCAGCGAAACTAGCGGGAGGAGCACAGATACGCAGTATTTT. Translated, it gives CASSETSGRSTDTQYF.